These 19 T cell receptor beta chains were all obtained from the same sample, sequenced in a study of beta chain features in type 1 diabetes. The isolated RNA, all of it, was reverse transcribed, so expressed TCRB transcripts were what got sequenced. The method was immunoSEQ multiplex PCR; TCRdb's version includes in-frame clones alone and lacks a portion of them. The sample holds some 290,000 clones, roughly 24% seen once. Findings and limits, study-wide: Among patients with Type 1 diabetes, TCRB CDR3s were moderately but significantly shorter in every one of the four CD4+ subsets.

These TCRs' antigens remain unknown. Sequenced input: naive CD4+ T cells from blood. The receptor set was obtained from a woman aged 25 to 39 with type 1 diabetes.

This chain connects TRBV5-6 to TRBJ2-1; 10 nucleotides agree with TRBD2. Germline values: CDR1 SGHDT, CDR2 YYEEEE. V shed 1 base, J shed 4 bases, and the junction held 5 bases outside the gene matches. This CDR3 is built from 16 residues. In nucleotides, the CDR3 is TGTGCCAGCAGCTTGCCTGGAGCGGGAGGGTACAATGAGCAGTTCTTC. Its protein product is CASSLPGAGGYNEQFF.

This clone has more than one count but fewer than ten. The chain has TRBV6-1 and TRBJ2-7; 9 bases align to TRBD1. V lost 4 bases to trimming and J lost 3 bases; unmatched junction nucleotides: 10. CDR3 size: 16 residues. The V gene's germline CDR1 is MNHNS and CDR2 SASEGT. CDR3 amino acids: CASSAHSQGARYEQYF. The CDR3 nucleotides read TGTGCCAGCAGTGCGCATTCACAGGGGGCTCGCTACGAGCAGTACTTC.

The genes are TRBV4-2 and TRBJ1-2; 7 positions agree with TRBD1. This CDR3 contains 15 residues. In germline, CDR1 is LGHNA, CDR2 YNFKEQ. Losses at the gene ends were 4 bases for V and 4 bases for J; bases not matched to a gene: 9. Written as DNA, the CDR3 is TGTGCCAGCAGCCGAAAGGATAAGGGGGCCTATGGCTACACCTTC. It translates to CASSRKDKGAYGYTF.

The gene calls are TRBV29-1 and TRBJ2-7; D gene unclear. The CDR3 spans 13 residues. The V end was cut by 2 bases, the J end by 6 bases, with 14 bases between. The germline gives CDR1 SQVTM, CDR2 ANQGSEA. The CDR3 region has the DNA TGCAGCGTTGAAACCCCAGCTAGTCGCGAGCAGTACTTC. It specifies CSVETPASREQYF.

This clone was observed a handful of times. The rearrangement uses TRBV5-1 and TRBJ2-6; the match to TRBD1 covers 7 bases. Looked up from germline, CDR1 is SGHRS and CDR2 is YFSETQ. The V segment lost 4 bases and the J segment 4 bases; nucleotides outside the gene matches: 5. This CDR3 spans 15 amino acids. CDR3: CASSMGTAGANVLTF. DNA for the CDR3: TGCGCCAGCAGCATGGGGACAGCAGGGGCCAACGTCCTGACTTTC.

This rearrangement joins TRBV11-2 to TRBJ2-5; 8 bases align to TRBD2. This CDR3 comprises 12 residues. V was pared by 8 bases and J by 4 bases, with 3 bases of the junction left unmatched. Germline values: CDR1 SGHAT, CDR2 FQNNGV. The CDR3, as DNA: TGTGCCAGCGGACTAGCAGGAGAGACCCAGTACTTC. It is translated as CASGLAGETQYF.

V gene TRBV2 combines with J gene TRBJ1-5; TRBD1 matches at 10 bases. This CDR3 is 14 amino acids long. The germline gives CDR1 SNHLY, CDR2 FYNNEI. V was clipped by 7 bases and J by 6 bases; unmatched bases: 6. This CDR3 reads CASTGTGAAQPQHF. DNA of the CDR3: TGTGCCAGCACAGGGACAGGGGCAGCTCAGCCCCAGCATTTT.

This sequence joins TRBV29-1 and TRBJ1-4, with D uncertain. The length of the CDR3 is 12 residues. Trimming left V 4 bases short and J 3 bases short, with 6 bases between. The germline V gene has CDR1 SQVTM and CDR2 ANQGSEA. The CDR3 loop reads CSVVQSNEKLFF. The CDR3 bases are TGCAGCGTTGTACAGTCTAATGAAAAACTGTTTTTT. The full variable domain, rest sourced from reference TRBV29-1 and TRBJ1-4, is SAVISQKPSRDICQRGTSLTIQCQVDSQVTMMFWYRQQPGQSLTLIATANQGSEATYESGFVIDKFPISRPNLTFSTLTVSNMSPEDSSIYLCSVVQSNEKLFFGSGTQLSVL.

The V and J genes are TRBV29-1 and TRBJ1-3; D remains ambiguous. The ends were cut back, 5 bases at V and 0 bases at J, with 8 bases in the middle. The germline CDR1 and CDR2 sequences are SQVTM and ANQGSEA. This CDR3 region has 13 residues. DNA of the CDR3: TGCAGCGTTTCTGAGATCTCTGGAAACACCATATATTTT. It is translated as CSVSEISGNTIYF.

The V call is TRBV4-1, the J call TRBJ1-1; 7 bases fit TRBD1. V lost 2 bases to trimming and J lost 5 bases; unmatched junction nucleotides: 2. This CDR3 has 13 residues. Germline lookup yields CDR1 MGHRA and CDR2 YSYEKL. The CDR3 bases are TGCGCCAGCAGCCAACTACAGGGGACTGAAGCTTTCTTT. As protein: CASSQLQGTEAFF.

The rearrangement links TRBV7-9 to TRBJ1-1, with D perhaps matching TRBD1 (6 bases). CDR3 length: 13 residues. CDR1 and CDR2 from the germline V gene are SEHNR and FQNEAQ (reference sequence). Deletions cut 3 bases from V and 3 bases from J, with 8 bases between. The CDR3 DNA is TGTGCCAGCAGCTTGACAGGAGACACTGAAGCTTTCTTT. Translated: CASSLTGDTEAFF. Drawing the rest from reference TRBV7-9 and TRBJ1-1, the complete variable domain is DTGVSQNPRHKITKRGQNVTFRCDPISEHNRLYWYRQTLGQGPEFLTYFQNEAQLEKSRLLSDRFSAERPKGSFSTLEIQRTEQGDSAMYLCASSLTGDTEAFFGQGTRLTVV.

This chain links TRBV4-2 with TRBJ1-2; 8 positions agree with TRBD1. The CDR3 length is 16 residues. Trimming at V came to 0 bases and at J to 5 bases, leaving 8 bases not matched to a gene. The V gene's germline CDR1 is LGHNA and CDR2 YNFKEQ. CDR3: CASSQESSGQVYGYTF. DNA of the CDR3: TGTGCCAGCAGCCAAGAGTCTTCGGGACAGGTGTATGGCTACACCTTC.

This clone was seen only a few times. This chain uses TRBV6-6 with TRBJ2-7; 7 nucleotides align to TRBD1. The CDR3 contains 14 residues. Germline CDR1 is MNHNY and CDR2 is SVGAGI (reference sequence). V dropped 2 bases and J dropped 4; count of bases not matched to a gene: 5. CDR3 loop: CASSYLQGTYEQYF. As DNA, the CDR3 is TGTGCCAGCAGTTACCTACAGGGGACATACGAGCAGTACTTC.

The chain combines TRBV5-1 with TRBJ2-3, with TRBD2 matching 14 bases. The ends lost 2 bases at V and 2 bases at J; junction bases unmatched: 10. Germline V gene sequence: CDR1 SGHRS, CDR2 YFSETQ. There are 19 residues in the CDR3. The CDR3 DNA sequence: TGCGCCAGCAGCTTACGGCCGATGGGACTAGCGGGAGCCACAGATACGCAGTATTTT. As protein: CASSLRPMGLAGATDTQYF.

The chain uses TRBV7-8 and TRBJ1-2; TRBD1 matches at 7 bases. Germline CDR1 reads SGHVS; CDR2 reads FQNEAQ. The CDR3 loop spans 15 amino acids. V lost 6 bases to trimming and J lost 4 bases; unmatched junction nucleotides: 11. CDR3 bases: TGTGCCAGCAGGCCCGACAGGGTACGGCTCTATGGCTACACCTTC. Protein: CASRPDRVRLYGYTF.

This clone was seen a few times. The chain couples TRBV9 to TRBJ2-1, with 11 bases aligning to TRBD2. Germline lookup yields CDR1 SGDLS and CDR2 YYNGEE. V dropped 3 bases and J dropped 4; count of bases not matched to a gene: 3. This CDR3 is built from 15 residues. CDR3 coding DNA: TGTGCCAGCAGCGAGGGACTAGCGGAGTACAATGAGCAGTTCTTC. It specifies CASSEGLAEYNEQFF. The entire variable domain, with the rest obtained from reference TRBV9 and TRBJ2-1, is as follows: DSGVTQTPKHLITATGQRVTLRCSPRSGDLSVYWYQQSLDQGLQFLIQYYNGEERAKGNILERFSAQQFPDLHSELNLSSLELGDSALYFCASSEGLAEYNEQFFGPGTRLTVL.

This clone was seen a handful of times. This chain joins TRBV7-9 and TRBJ1-1; TRBD1 might be the D (5 bases). Trimming left V 5 bases short and J 3 bases short, with 13 bases between. This CDR3 spans 14 amino acids. CDR1 is SEHNR and CDR2 is FQNEAQ in the germline V gene (reference sequence). CDR3 coding DNA: TGTGCCAGCAGCCAGCGGGGCGGGCACACTGAAGCTTTCTTT. It encodes CASSQRGGHTEAFF.

This clone was found a few times. The rearrangement links TRBV6-4 to TRBJ1-1, with a weak D call TRBD1 (6 bases). CDR3 length: 15 residues. Trimming removed 6 bases from V and 0 bases from J, with 14 bases in between. The germline CDR1 and CDR2 sequences are MRHNA and SNTAGT. CDR3 bases: TGTGCCAGCAGCAACGGGCAGGGGATGAACACTGAAGCTTTCTTT. Its protein product is CASSNGQGMNTEAFF.

The CDR3 DNA reads as TGCAGCGGTTGGGACAACTCTGGAAACACCATATATTTT. It yields the protein CSGWDNSGNTIYF. This rearrangement joins TRBV29-1 to TRBJ1-3; tentative D call: TRBD1 (6 bases). The CDR3 sequence is 13 residues long. Germline V gives CDR1 SQVTM, CDR2 ANQGSEA. Trimming pared 7 bases from V and 0 bases from J, leaving 10 bases between.